This TCR beta chain was captured in a study of T cell responses to AZD1222 COVID-19 vaccine. Study findings and constraints: Dominant at 160-218 and 743-854, vaccine-associated CD4 TCRs also spanned spike. Clonal diversity may have been underestimated, and the donors were mostly white British, with more females than males.

Only in-frame clones appear in the TCRdb table, and some are missing; sequencing was by immunoSEQ multiplex PCR. The table lists about 120,000 clones, just under 90% of them singletons. Germline V gene lookup returns CDR1 MNHEY and CDR2 SVGEGT. J lost 0 bases, V lost 4 bases, and 4 bases had no gene match. This CDR3 comprises 15 residues. To note about this clone: The antigen is undetermined.

This TCR was sampled from an adult in good health. The source was peripheral blood, collected on day 0 of AZD1222 vaccination. The V gene is TRBV6-2 or TRBV6-3, the J gene TRBJ2-3, with 7 bases matching TRBD2. CDR3 in amino acids: CASSLAGLSTDTQYF. Here the CDR3 DNA reads TGTGCCAGCAGTTTAGCGGGCTTAAGCACAGATACGCAGTATTTT.